Each of the 5 T cell receptor beta chains below was sequenced from the same sample in a study of blood T cell repertoires in COVID-19. Method: immunoSEQ multiplex PCR; TCRdb's copy keeps in-frame clones and lacks some. The table shows some 700,000 clones, with 75% to 90% occurring only once. Sequencing was done on a sample of peripheral blood. The receptors shown here come from a woman aged 18-29 years with acute or convalescent COVID-19.

The chain has TRBV25-1 and TRBJ1-1; D unclear. CDR3 length: 13 residues. Germline assignment: CDR1 MGHDK and CDR2 SYGVNS. With 6 bases removed from V and 5 bases from J, the gap between germline ends came to 13 bases. The CDR3 nucleotides read TGTGCCAGCAGCCGGACTGATATAACTGAAGCTTTCTTT. It specifies CASSRTDITEAFF.

The sample holds one count of this clone. J is TRBJ1-1 and V is TRBV14, with D uncertain. Germline-derived CDR1 and CDR2 are SGHDN and FVKESK. This CDR3 contains 13 residues. The ends were cut back, 3 bases at V and 4 bases at J, with 9 bases in the middle. This CDR3 is CASSQLMSTEAFF. In DNA, the CDR3 is TGTGCCAGCAGCCAGCTCATGAGCACTGAAGCTTTCTTT.

The chain couples TRBV18 to TRBJ2-3, with unresolved D. The CDR3 is 14 amino acids. Germline V lookup: CDR1 KGHSH, CDR2 LQKENI. Deletions cut 4 bases from V and 2 bases from J, with 10 bases between. The CDR3 nucleotides are TGTGCCAGCTCACTCAACTCCATCACAGATACGCAGTATTTT. This sequence encodes CASSLNSITDTQYF.

This clone appeared once. V gene TRBV6-5 combines with J gene TRBJ2-7; D perhaps matches TRBD1 (6 bases). The V end lost 5 bases, the J end lost 3 bases, and 17 bases lay between the germline ends. The CDR3 consists of 15 residues. In germline, CDR1 is MNHEY, CDR2 SVGAGI. This CDR3 reads CASSPPGHPHYEQYF. CDR3 in DNA: TGTGCCAGCAGTCCTCCGGGACATCCACACTACGAGCAGTACTTC.

The chain has TRBV2 and TRBJ1-1; TRBD1 matches at 7 bases. The CDR3 has 16 residues. The V segment lost 4 bases and the J segment 3 bases; nucleotides outside the gene matches: 11. Germline loops: CDR1 SNHLY, CDR2 FYNNEI. The CDR3 loop is CASSAQGGDVHTEAFF. The CDR3 DNA sequence: TGTGCCAGCAGTGCGCAGGGGGGCGACGTACACACTGAAGCTTTCTTT.